Described below is a single T cell receptor (beta chain) sequence and its context. A single count supports this clone. No cognate antigen has been identified for it. No per-base quality is available; no much larger clone lies one base away. CD8 naive samples were obtained by positive selection for CCR7 among CD45RO-negative cells, yielding a CD45RA+CCR7+ population from which TemRA cells were excluded. The donors were healthy, HIV-negative adults with no recently reported acute infections or vaccinations. Every donor was a Caucasian adult living in Nashville, Tennessee, USA. After blood collection by leukapheresis, PBMCs were isolated using Ficoll-Histopaque density gradient centrifugation and then cryopreserved in the vapor phase of liquid nitrogen. Analytical flow cytometry was used to check the purity and quantity of every magnetically sorted T cell population. Each sorted fraction had its genomic DNA isolated and then quantified by UV absorbance on a Nanodrop 2000c.

Using the deep immunoSEQ assay, TCR CDR3 regions were amplified from genomic DNA by multiplex PCR. Extracted genomic DNA from each cell subset was spread evenly across all wells of several immunoSEQ 96-well plates, with each plate serving as a replicate. For sorted subsets, approximately 190 ng of genomic DNA, equivalent to around 30,000 T cell genomes, went into each replicate PCR. Purified libraries were quantified with a Qubit 3.0 fluorometer, sized on a Bioanalyzer 2100, and re-quantified with the KAPA Library Quantification kit. A separate single-read 150-cycle Illumina NextSeq 550 flow cell was used to sequence each immunoSEQ 96-well plate. On the authors' methods: Because the immunoSEQ output held only junctional sequences and lacked quality scores, the filtering could not match the filtering applied to full-length reads. To assign V/J genes and CDR3, sequences were annotated using PyIR, a Python wrapper for IgBLAST v1.9, with IMGT germline references. Reads with weak V/J assignments (E-value above 1e-6), missing CDR3, stop codons, out-of-frame junctions, or ambiguous translated residues were removed. V3J clonotypes were defined by identical inferred V gene, J gene, and CDR3 amino acid sequence. Percentage overlap between repertoires was calculated by dividing the number of shared unique clonotypes by the size of the smaller repertoire. Three approaches were used to assess repertoire richness: RTK rarefaction, the Chao1 estimator, and Recon v2.1 estimates of unobserved clonotypes. Generation probabilities for all TCRbeta clonotypes obtained by the gDNA method from a handful of donors were computed using OLGA. The clones in this table, taken by TCRdb from immuneACCESS, are in-frame only. Not every clone is retained; where verified, under half of the shortfall comes from an unresolved V gene, and the cause of the rest is unknown. V, J and clone size reflect that table, while D and trimming were determined from the DNA. The sample profile shows under 700,000 clones; 85% to 95% of them were found once. The ten largest clones capture over 0.1% of the sample.

This specimen comes from a study of shared clonotypes between healthy human individuals (TCRdb year 2020). Looking at the study overall: The cohort included a few men and two women between 18 and 49 years of age. For each donor, three plates each were used for CD4 naive and CD4 memory, two plates were used for CD8 naive, and one plate was used for CD8 memory. Blood TCR repertoires of about five healthy adults were deeply sequenced to estimate repertoire size and the extent of clonotype sharing between individuals. Libraries were prepared and TCR repertoires were sequenced by different laboratories using diverse techniques, in order to increase sequencing depth and limit assay-specific biases. Leukapheresis yielded between about 0.8 and 9.5 billion PBMCs per donor.

Beyond this particular receptor, the publication reports: Even with the large sequencing depth, rarefaction of the sorted-subset datasets indicated that sequencing was incomplete. Pairwise subsampling led to the expectation that sequencing depth would affect the degree of clonotype sharing among donors. Compared with non-shared clonotypes, clonotypes shared by all four sorted-subset donors had higher generation probabilities. Naive subsets generally had larger estimated clonotype richness than memory subsets did. When a handful of donors were compared, the shared fraction of clonotypes was around 5% for naive CD4, roughly 3.3% for naive CD8, about 2.4% for memory CD4, and 0.35% to 0.4% for memory CD8. Because the study included a small number of donors, the genetic and exposure-history diversity represented was limited. Sampling was restricted to blood, and TCR repertoires in tissues likely differ from the TCR repertoires found in blood.

Per the germline V gene (reference sequence), DFQATT is the CDR1 and SNEGSKA is the CDR2. The CDR3 goes from the cysteine to the phenylalanine over 11 residues. CDR3 DNA is the only sequence kept; it has 33 bases, read in frame from the first base. The sequenced sample consisted of naive CD8+ T cells sorted from blood. This specimen's cell subset or site label, interpreted: CD45RA+CCR7+. The receptor's source is a woman aged 30 to 39 in good health. This chain joins TRBV20-1 to TRBJ2-1; the D gene is perhaps TRBD2, on 7 matching bases. The CDR3 here reads CRRGGENEQFF. Here is the DNA: TGCAGGAGGGGGGGGGAGAATGAGCAGTTCTTC.